These T cell receptor beta chains were read from a single sample in a study of STAT3 mutations in large granular lymphocyte leukemia. Here immunoSEQ multiplex PCR was the method, and the copy in TCRdb shows in-frame clones only, minus some. This table holds about 42,000 clones, roughly three quarters found once. The specimen was PBMCs. The source is a human donor with T large granular lymphocyte leukemia. Some clones in this sample may be carry-over from other donors' samples. The CDR3 runs from the conserved cysteine through the conserved F or W. A D gene is named only where the DNA matches it firmly.

V gene,D gene,J gene,CDR3 DNA,CDR3 protein
TRBV29-1,TRBD1,TRBJ1-2,TGCAGCGTGGCACAGGGGGCTGATTTGGATGGCTACACCTTC,CSVAQGADLDGYTF
TRBV6-5,NA,TRBJ2-7,TGTGCCAGCAGTTACTCGCGAGGGGCCTACGAGCAGTACTTC,CASSYSRGAYEQYF
TRBV5-1,NA,TRBJ2-2,TGCGCCAGTTCGGACACCCATCGAGAGCTGTTTTTT,CASSDTHRELFF
TRBV9,NA,TRBJ2-2,TGTGCCAGCAGCGTAGCCGGGACACCAGCGAACACCGGGGAGCTGTTTTTT,CASSVAGTPANTGELFF
TRBV2,TRBD2,TRBJ2-4,TGTGCCAGCAGTGAACTAGCGGGGGGGAACATTCAGTACTTC,CASSELAGGNIQYF
TRBV7-2,NA,TRBJ2-5,TGTGCCAGCAGCCCCTCCCTGGGCGCCGGGACGGAGACCCAGTACTTC,CASSPSLGAGTETQYF
TRBV5-1,NA,TRBJ1-2,TGCGCCAGCAGCTTGGCCGGCCCGGGGGCAAACTATGGCTACACCTTC,CASSLAGPGANYGYTF
TRBV7-9,TRBD1,TRBJ1-5,TGTGCCAGCGAAGAAGGGACAGCTAGCAATCAGCCCCAGCATTTT,CASEEGTASNQPQHF
TRBV7-9,NA,TRBJ2-7,TGTGCCAGCAGCCCCCAGGGGATCTACGAGCAGTACTTC,CASSPQGIYEQYF
TRBV11-2,TRBD1,TRBJ2-2,TGTGCCAGCAGCTTACTTCAGGGGGCTTTAACCGGGGAGCTGTTTTTT,CASSLLQGALTGELFF